The entry below gives a single TCR beta chain sequence along with its context. The sample is drawn from a study of shared clonotypes between healthy human individuals. Germline V gene lookup returns CDR1 LGHNA and CDR2 YSLEER. The CDR3 is 19 residues long. Trimming at V came to 8 bases and at J to 4 bases, leaving 18 bases not matched to a gene. Using immunoSEQ multiplex PCR, the repertoire was profiled, and TCRdb retains in-frame clones only, with some absent. Here the sample spans a few million clones, approximately 95% being singletons. Specimen: naive CD4+ T cells from PBMCs. Subset described: CD45RA+ positively selected. V is TRBV4-3 and J is TRBJ2-3, with 13 bases matching TRBD2. The TCR comes from a man between 18 and 35 years old in good health. Some clones in this sample may be carry-over from other donors' samples. The CDR3 region is CASWDGGLAGVGGADTQYF. Written as DNA, the CDR3 is TGCGCCAGCTGGGATGGAGGACTAGCGGGAGTTGGAGGGGCAGATACGCAGTATTTT.